Sequencing of this TCR beta chain was carried out in a study of cytomegalovirus exposure and HLA in healthy donors. Study at large: Within an early data release were roughly 90 million unique TCRs drawn from HLA-typed donors.

The study's findings and limits: Later analysis identified over 15,000 TCR beta sequences associated with HLA alleles, using a false discovery rate threshold of 0.05. Published work reported that the classifier diagnosed cytomegalovirus status with high specificity and sensitivity.

This CDR3 is built from 15 residues. V dropped 4 bases and J dropped 0; count of bases not matched to a gene: 2. CDR1 is LGHNA and CDR2 is YSLEER in the germline V gene. Worth noting for this clone: Its cognate antigen is unknown.

It was with 60 Vbeta and 13 Jbeta primers that the PCR ran. The table came from immunoSEQ multiplex PCR; TCRdb's copy has only in-frame clones and leaves some out. The table lists approximately 97,000 clones, roughly three quarters of them singletons. The clonotype originates from a male donor in good health and CMV-seropositive. The V gene is TRBV4-3, the J gene TRBJ2-3; 9 nucleotides align to TRBD2. Input material: PBMCs. For the CDR3, the DNA is TGCGCCAGCAGCCGCACTAGCGGGAGCACAGATACGCAGTATTTT. Translation: CASSRTSGSTDTQYF.